This T cell receptor (beta chain) was obtained from a study of radiation and T cells in renal cell carcinoma. About the study: Nephrectomy followed 15 Gy stereotactic body radiation by 4 weeks.

The CDR3 extends over 13 amino acids. Trimming removed 1 base from V and 4 bases from J, with 8 bases in between. Germline loops: CDR1 LNHDA, CDR2 SQIVND (reference sequence). Clones were read by immunoSEQ multiplex PCR, and TCRdb kept only the in-frame ones, dropping some. Of 120,000 or so clones listed, 65% to 85% were seen once; the top ten hold about 5.3%. The time point here: blood 2 weeks post-SBRT. Treatment in this sample: 15 Gy SBRT to primary tumor, nephrectomy 4 weeks later. After SBRT, blood was collected at 2 and 4 weeks, plus baseline. This renal cell carcinoma was of the clear cell type.

This TCR was recovered from a man aged 45 to 65 with renal cell carcinoma. The sample consisted of blood, taken from a patient whose treatment included radiotherapy and nephrectomy. V gene TRBV19 combines with J gene TRBJ2-7; D gene ambiguous. The CDR3 DNA sequence: TGTGCCAGTAGTATAGTTCATGGGTACGAGCAGTACTTC. This sequence encodes CASSIVHGYEQYF.